The 2 T cell receptor beta chains listed next were all sequenced from one sample in a study of T cell responses to AZD1222 COVID-19 vaccine. Repertoires were generated with immunoSEQ multiplex PCR, while TCRdb's copy carries only in-frame clones and drops some. In the table there are fewer than 150,000 clones, more than 85% of which are singletons. Source: peripheral blood, taken on day 0 of AZD1222 vaccination. The origin of the receptors is an adult in good health.

The V gene is TRBV10-3, the J gene TRBJ2-1; D possibly corresponds to TRBD2 (6 bases). Trimming shortened V by 3 bases and J by 8 bases, and 17 bases separated the two germline ends. CDR1 and CDR2 (germline): ENHRY, SYGVKD. The CDR3 is 15 residues long. The CDR3 DNA follows: TGTGCCATCAGTGAAAGGAGCGGGTCTCGCGATGAGCAGTTCTTC. Its protein is CAISERSGSRDEQFF.

The chain has TRBV12-3 or TRBV12-4 and TRBJ2-5; the match to TRBD1 covers 7 bases. This CDR3 contains 13 residues. J lost 5 bases, V lost 6 bases, and 6 bases had no gene match. The CDR3 coding sequence is TGTGCCAGCAGGTACAGGGGAGAGGAGACCCAGTACTTC. It encodes CASRYRGEETQYF.